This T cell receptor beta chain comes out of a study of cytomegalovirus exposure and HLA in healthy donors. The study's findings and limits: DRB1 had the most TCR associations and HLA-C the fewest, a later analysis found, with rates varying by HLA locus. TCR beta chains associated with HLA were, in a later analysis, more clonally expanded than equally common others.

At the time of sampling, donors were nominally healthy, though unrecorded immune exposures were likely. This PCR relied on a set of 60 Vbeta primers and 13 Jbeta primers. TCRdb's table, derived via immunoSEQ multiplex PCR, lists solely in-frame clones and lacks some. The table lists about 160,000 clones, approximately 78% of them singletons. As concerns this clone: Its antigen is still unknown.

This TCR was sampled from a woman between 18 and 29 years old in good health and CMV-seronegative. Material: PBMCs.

The chain's CDR3 is CASSPGQIGAEQYF. The DNA of the CDR3 is TGTGCCAGCAGCCCTGGACAGATTGGAGCCGAGCAGTACTTC. The chain uses TRBV5-4 and TRBJ2-7; weak D call: TRBD1 (6 bases). The CDR3 is 14 residues long. The V end was cut by 4 bases, the J end by 6 bases, with 17 bases between. CDR1 is SGHNT, CDR2 YYREEE, per germline (reference sequence).